This paragraph reports one T cell receptor beta chain. No antigen is known for it. The CDR3 contains 18 residues. Germline-derived CDR1 and CDR2 are LGHDT and YNNKEL (reference sequence). Trimming took 1 base from V and 2 from J, leaving 18 bases between them. Time point given: sample taken at primary tumor resection. One entry per CDR3 protein results from TCRdb running MiXCR on the 5' RACE reads. The profile shows about 10,000 distinct CDR3 sequences, around 11% of them singletons. These data belong to a study of spatial heterogeneity in lung cancer. In the study overall: Across tumor regions, counts of TCR transcripts showed a strong correlation with a T cell module score derived from matched bulk RNA-seq. Study-level findings and limits: Intratumoral expanded alpha and beta TCR counts were found to track tumor mutation counts.

Sequenced here: lung tumor tissue, sampled at surgery. The V and J genes are TRBV3-1 and TRBJ1-3; possibly TRBD1 for D (6 bases). The sequence came from a female donor with early-stage non-small cell lung cancer. This CDR3 is CASSQVYTDSYPGNTIYF. The CDR3 bases are TGTGCCAGCAGCCAAGTGTATACGGACAGTTACCCTGGAAACACCATATATTTT.